This is a list of T cell receptor beta chains from one sample in a study of shared clonotypes between healthy human individuals. Data came from immunoSEQ multiplex PCR; TCRdb stores just in-frame clones and leaves some out. The repertoire includes approximately 740,000 clones, roughly 70% of them detected once, and under 2% sits in the top ten. Sequences were obtained from memory CD4+ T cells sorted from blood. The receptor source for this set is a woman in her twenties or thirties in good health. CDR3s include the opening cysteine and the closing phenylalanine or tryptophan. Fields, in order: D gene, J gene, V gene, clone size, CDR3 protein, CDR3 DNA. The D gene is left open where the match is weak. Rows give clone size only sometimes, using once, few, many, or a class for an expanded clone.

>TRBD2|TRBJ2-7|TRBV27|.
CASSLFGGRGSLGHEQYF
TGTGCCAGCAGTTTATTTGGCGGGAGAGGTTCCTTAGGCCACGAGCAGTACTTC
>TRBD1|TRBJ2-3|TRBV19|few
CASSINRGVADTQYF
TGTGCCAGTAGTATCAACAGGGGGGTCGCAGATACGCAGTATTTT
>TRBD1|TRBJ2-5|TRBV4-1|.
CASSQQGAPATQYF
TGCGCCAGCAGCCAACAGGGGGCGCCGGCGACCCAGTACTTC
>.|TRBJ2-2|TRBV19|.
CARILDTGELFF
TGTGCCAGAATACTAGACACCGGGGAGCTGTTTTTT
>TRBD2|TRBJ2-5|TRBV11-3|.
CASSMGLAGGVQETQYF
TGTGCCAGCAGCATGGGACTAGCGGGAGGAGTCCAAGAGACCCAGTACTTC
>TRBD1|TRBJ1-4|TRBV7-6|few
CASSLRREGADEKLFF
TGTGCCAGCAGCTTAAGGCGGGAGGGGGCAGACGAAAAACTGTTTTTT
>TRBD2|TRBJ2-4|TRBV2|.
CASSGPGREGDKNIQYF
TGTGCCAGCAGTGGCCCGGGGAGGGAAGGCGACAAAAACATTCAGTACTTC
>.|TRBJ2-2|TRBV12-5|.
CASGPSWASANTGELFF
TGTGCTAGTGGACCCTCGTGGGCTAGCGCGAACACCGGGGAGCTGTTTTTT
>.|TRBJ2-5|TRBV7-9|.
CASSVGASLEARAQYF
TGTGCCAGCAGCGTTGGGGCTTCCCTCGAGGCGCGGGCGCAGTACTTC
>.|TRBJ2-5|TRBV5-8|.
CASSWGRGTQYF
TGTGCCAGCAGCTGGGGACGTGGGACCCAGTACTTC
>TRBD2|TRBJ2-7|TRBV10-3|once
CAISGMTGGSYEQYF
TGTGCCATCAGTGGTATGACGGGAGGCTCCTACGAGCAGTACTTC
>.|TRBJ2-5|TRBV7-9|.
CATSLAAQETQYF
TGTGCCACCTCCCTCGCGGCACAAGAGACCCAGTACTTC
>.|TRBJ2-2|TRBV18|few
CASSQTTTGELFF
TGTGCCAGCTCTCAGACTACCACCGGGGAGCTGTTTTTT
>TRBD1|TRBJ1-5|TRBV25-1|once
CASRDREGNQPQHF
TGTGCCAGTAGGGACAGGGAAGGGAATCAGCCCCAGCATTTT
>.|TRBJ2-5|TRBV7-2|.
CASSYNLAGEETQYF
TGTGCCAGCAGCTATAATCTAGCAGGGGAAGAGACCCAGTACTTC
>TRBD1|TRBJ1-1|TRBV5-1|.
CASSGTGGNTEAFF
TGCGCCAGCAGCGGGACAGGGGGTAACACTGAAGCTTTCTTT
>.|TRBJ2-6|TRBV5-1|.
CASSFETSGSGANVLTF
TGCGCCAGCAGCTTCGAGACTTCGGGTTCTGGGGCCAACGTCCTGACTTTC
>TRBD2|TRBJ2-7|TRBV28|.
CASSFFASGSTYEQYF
TGTGCCAGCAGTTTTTTCGCTAGCGGGTCCACCTACGAGCAGTACTTC
>TRBD1|TRBJ2-3|TRBV10-2|few
CASSDRDSLTDTQYF
TGCGCCAGCAGTGACCGGGACAGCCTCACAGATACGCAGTATTTT
>.|TRBJ1-1|TRBV2|once
CAISGGTEAFF
TGTGCTATCTCGGGGGGAACTGAAGCTTTCTTT
>.|TRBJ2-5|TRBV29-1|.
CSVRPRGETQYF
TGCAGCGTCCGCCCTCGGGGAGAGACCCAGTACTTC
>TRBD2|TRBJ2-2|TRBV9|.
CASSTGLAGAGELFF
TGTGCCAGCAGCACTGGACTAGCGGGGGCCGGGGAGCTGTTTTTT
>.|TRBJ2-7|TRBV6-1|few
CASRRNKYEQYF
TGTGCCAGCAGGAGGAACAAGTACGAGCAGTACTTC
>.|TRBJ2-5|TRBV5-1|.
CASSPGGAGIVETQYF
TGCGCCAGCAGCCCTGGCGGCGCGGGGATAGTAGAGACCCAGTACTTC
>.|TRBJ1-2|TRBV10-3|.
CAISDGRGSYGYTF
TGTGCCATCAGTGATGGCCGGGGCAGCTATGGCTACACCTTC
>TRBD2|TRBJ2-1|TRBV27|once
CASSRGGRSYNEQFF
TGTGCCAGCAGTAGAGGCGGGAGGAGCTACAATGAGCAGTTCTTC
>TRBD1|TRBJ2-1|TRBV5-1|few
CASSKQPGQGINEQFF
TGCGCCAGCAGCAAACAGCCGGGACAGGGGATTAATGAGCAGTTCTTC
>.|TRBJ1-3|TRBV14|few
CASSQVAGAAATIYF
TGTGCCAGCAGCCAAGTGGCGGGGGCAGCCGCCACCATATATTTT
>TRBD2|TRBJ2-1|TRBV18|once
CASSTMGREASNEQFF
TGTGCCAGCTCCACAATGGGACGGGAGGCATCCAATGAGCAGTTCTTC
>TRBD2|TRBJ2-1|TRBV19|.
CASSDFAGAYNEQFF
TGTGCCAGTAGTGACTTTGCGGGAGCTTACAATGAGCAGTTCTTC
>.|TRBJ1-1|TRBV27|.
CASSSGGSGTEAFF
TGTGCCAGCAGTTCCGGAGGGAGTGGAACTGAAGCTTTCTTT
>.|TRBJ2-1|TRBV28|.
CASSLSRGQFF
TGTGCCAGCAGTTTGTCCCGGGGGCAGTTCTTC
>.|TRBJ1-2|TRBV14|.
CASSQGPLDRGYGYTF
TGTGCCAGCAGCCAAGGTCCCTTGGACAGAGGATATGGCTACACCTTC
>.|TRBJ2-3|TRBV6-5|.
CASSYRGYHTDTQYF
TGTGCCAGCAGTTACCGCGGCTACCACACAGATACGCAGTATTTT
>TRBD1|TRBJ2-7|TRBV15|.
CATSRARDRTYEQYF
TGTGCCACCAGCAGAGCTCGGGACAGGACCTACGAGCAGTACTTC
>.|TRBJ2-3|TRBV27|.
CASSEGPSWRDTQYF
TGTGCCAGCAGCGAGGGACCCAGTTGGCGAGATACGCAGTATTTT
>.|TRBJ1-5|TRBV29-1|many
CSVAGDNQPQHF
TGCAGCGTTGCCGGAGACAATCAGCCCCAGCATTTT
>TRBD2|TRBJ2-7|TRBV4-2|.
CASSHPAGGVYEQYF
TGTGCCAGCAGCCATCCGGCGGGGGGCGTCTACGAGCAGTACTTC
>TRBD2|TRBJ2-7|TRBV6-1|.
CASRSSGRAFEQYF
TGTGCCAGCAGGTCTAGCGGGAGGGCTTTCGAGCAGTACTTC
>.|TRBJ1-2|TRBV5-6|.
CASSTSLTYGYTF
TGTGCCAGCAGCACCTCTCTTACATATGGCTACACCTTC
>TRBD1|TRBJ2-7|TRBV25-1|.
CASSDLQGARFEQYF
TGTGCCAGCAGTGACCTTCAGGGGGCGAGGTTCGAGCAGTACTTC
>.|TRBJ2-1|TRBV28|.
CASNQFAKNNEQFF
TGTGCCAGCAACCAATTTGCGAAAAACAATGAGCAGTTCTTC
>.|TRBJ2-7|TRBV5-1|many
CASSFQGTVYEQYF
TGCGCCAGCAGCTTTCAGGGAACGGTCTACGAGCAGTACTTC
>.|TRBJ2-2|TRBV6-1|.
CASSETRNTGELFF
TGTGCCAGCAGTGAAACAAGAAACACCGGGGAGCTGTTTTTT
>TRBD1|TRBJ1-1|TRBV28|.
CASSPQVGTGNTEAFF
TGTGCCAGCAGTCCCCAGGTTGGGACAGGGAACACTGAAGCTTTCTTT
>.|TRBJ2-7|TRBV6-1|few
CALQEGQSGYEQYF
TGTGCCCTACAGGAGGGGCAGTCCGGCTACGAGCAGTACTTC
>.|TRBJ1-2|TRBV11-2|.
CASSLAGGWEYGYTF
TGTGCCAGCAGCTTAGCGGGGGGTTGGGAATATGGCTACACCTTC
>.|TRBJ1-5|TRBV4-1|.
CASSQDDGRRPQHF
TGCGCCAGCAGCCAAGATGATGGTCGCCGGCCCCAGCATTTT
>TRBD2|TRBJ2-3|TRBV5-4|.
CASSTGLAGGADTQYF
TGTGCCAGCAGCACGGGACTAGCGGGAGGTGCAGATACGCAGTATTTT
>TRBD2|TRBJ2-7|TRBV27|.
CASILTSVYEQYF
TGTGCCAGCATACTGACTAGCGTCTACGAGCAGTACTTC
>.|TRBJ2-7|TRBV19|.
CASSIQVLNEQYF
TGTGCCAGTAGTATTCAGGTCCTAAACGAGCAGTACTTC
>.|TRBJ2-2|TRBV11-3|.
CASSLGRTTGELFF
TGTGCCAGCAGCTTGGGTCGGACCACAGGGGAGCTGTTTTTT
>TRBD2|TRBJ2-7|TRBV20-1|few
CSAPLAEYF
TGCAGTGCCCCTCTAGCGGAGTACTTC
>.|TRBJ2-1|TRBV5-1|.
CASSQDGPSYNEQFF
TGCGCCAGCTCACAGGACGGCCCTTCCTACAATGAGCAGTTCTTC